This TCR beta chain was sequenced in a study of T cells in Graves' hyperthyroidism and ophthalmopathy. About the study: Peripheral blood collection took place at initial diagnosis, before any treatment.

CDR3 length: 15 residues. The germline V gene has CDR1 SGHVS and CDR2 FNYEAQ. V was pared by 1 base and J by 10 bases, with 7 bases of the junction left unmatched. Each patient was aged 18 to 65 and had newly diagnosed hyperthyroidism of under 2 months' duration. Not enrolled were patients with uncontrolled infection, other autoimmune disease, pregnancy or lactation. The PBMCs were taken from around 9 ml of fresh peripheral blood. This clonotype has only a few counts. TCR beta CDR3 region amplification was performed from RNA transcripts. HTBI primers were used for first-round RT-PCR of the TCR CDR3. TCRdb itself ran the multiplex PCR reads through MiXCR, one entry per CDR3 protein. Among around 560,000 distinct CDR3 sequences listed, approximately 15% were seen once.

The sequence came from a woman between 18 and 30 years old with Graves' hyperthyroidism. Sequenced: blood. The J gene is TRBJ1-6, the V gene TRBV7-6; 7 positions match TRBD1. The CDR3, as DNA: TGTGCCAGCAGCTTAGGCGGCAGGGGGAACTCACCCCTCCACTTT. Protein sequence: CASSLGGRGNSPLHF.